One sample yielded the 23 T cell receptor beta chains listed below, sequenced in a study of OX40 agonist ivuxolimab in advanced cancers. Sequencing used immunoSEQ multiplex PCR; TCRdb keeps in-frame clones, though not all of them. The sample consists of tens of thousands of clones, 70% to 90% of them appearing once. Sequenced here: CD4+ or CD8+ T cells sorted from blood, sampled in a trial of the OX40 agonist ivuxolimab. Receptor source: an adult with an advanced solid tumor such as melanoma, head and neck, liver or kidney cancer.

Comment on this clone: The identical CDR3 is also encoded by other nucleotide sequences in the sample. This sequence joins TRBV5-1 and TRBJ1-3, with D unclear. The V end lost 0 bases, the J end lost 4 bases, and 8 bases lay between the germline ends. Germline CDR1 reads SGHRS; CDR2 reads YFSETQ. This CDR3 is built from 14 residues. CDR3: CASSLDSSGNTIYF. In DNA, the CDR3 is TGCGCCAGCAGCTTGGACTCCTCGGGAAACACCATATATTTT. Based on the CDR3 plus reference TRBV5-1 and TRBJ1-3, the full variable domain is KAGVTQTPRYLIKTRGQQVTLSCSPISGHRSVSWYQQTPGQGLQFLFEYFSETQRNKGNFPGRFSGRQFSNSRSEMNVSTLELGDSALYLCASSLDSSGNTIYFGEGSWLTVV.

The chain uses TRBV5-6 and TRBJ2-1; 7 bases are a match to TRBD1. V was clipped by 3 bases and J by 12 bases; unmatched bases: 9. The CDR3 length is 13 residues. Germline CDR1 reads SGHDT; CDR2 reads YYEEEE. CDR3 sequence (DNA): TGTGCCAGCAGCTACTGGGACAGAAATTGGCAGTTCTTC. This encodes CASSYWDRNWQFF. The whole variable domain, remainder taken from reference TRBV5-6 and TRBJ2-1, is DAGVTQSPTHLIKTRGQQVTLRCSPKSGHDTVSWYQQALGQGPQFIFQYYEEEERQRGNFPDRFSGHQFPNYSSELNVNALLLGDSALYLCASSYWDRNWQFFGPGTRLTVL.

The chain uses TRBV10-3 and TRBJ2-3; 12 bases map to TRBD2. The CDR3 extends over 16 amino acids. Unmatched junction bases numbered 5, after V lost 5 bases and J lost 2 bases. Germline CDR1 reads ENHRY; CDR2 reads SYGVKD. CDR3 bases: TGTGCCATCAGTCCCGGGACTAGCGGGTTCACAGATACGCAGTATTTT. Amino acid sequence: CAISPGTSGFTDTQYF.

The CDR3 region has the DNA TGTGCCAGCAGCTTTACGCGTTCCTACAATGAGCAGTTCTTC. Its protein product is CASSFTRSYNEQFF. The V and J genes are TRBV11-2 and TRBJ2-1; D is unclear. Trimming pared 3 bases from V and 1 base from J, leaving 7 bases between. CDR1 and CDR2 from the germline V gene are SGHAT and FQNNGV. The CDR3 contains 14 residues.

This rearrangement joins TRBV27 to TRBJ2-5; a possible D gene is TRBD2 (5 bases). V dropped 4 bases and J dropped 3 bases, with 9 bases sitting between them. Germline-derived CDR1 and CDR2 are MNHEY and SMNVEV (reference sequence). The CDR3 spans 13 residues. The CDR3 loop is CASSSRLKETQYF. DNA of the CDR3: TGTGCCAGCAGTTCCCGACTAAAAGAGACCCAGTACTTC.

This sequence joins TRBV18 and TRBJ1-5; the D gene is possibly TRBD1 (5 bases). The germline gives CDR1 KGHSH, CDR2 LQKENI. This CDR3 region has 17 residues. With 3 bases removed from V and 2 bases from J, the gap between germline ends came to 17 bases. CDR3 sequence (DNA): TGTGCCAGCTCACCGTTTAGCAGGGTAGGGGGCAATCAGCCCCAGCATTTT. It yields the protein CASSPFSRVGGNQPQHF.

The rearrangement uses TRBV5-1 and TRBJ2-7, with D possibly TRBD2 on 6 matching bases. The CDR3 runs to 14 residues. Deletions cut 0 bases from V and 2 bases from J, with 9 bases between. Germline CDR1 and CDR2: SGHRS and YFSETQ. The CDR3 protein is CASSLGLVAYEQYF. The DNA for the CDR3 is TGCGCCAGCAGCTTGGGACTAGTCGCCTACGAGCAGTACTTC.

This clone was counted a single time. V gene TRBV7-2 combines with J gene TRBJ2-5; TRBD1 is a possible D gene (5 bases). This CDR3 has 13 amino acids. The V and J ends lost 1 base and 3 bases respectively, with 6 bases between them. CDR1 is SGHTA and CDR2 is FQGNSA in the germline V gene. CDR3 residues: CASSLVQEETQYF. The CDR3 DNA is TGTGCCAGCAGCTTAGTACAGGAAGAGACCCAGTACTTC.

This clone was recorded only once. The CDR3 region is CARRGGARHEQYF. The CDR3 DNA follows: TGTGCCAGACGGGGCGGAGCGAGGCACGAGCAGTACTTC. The chain employs TRBV28 and TRBJ2-7; D may match TRBD1 or TRBD2 (5 bases each). Germline CDR1 MDHEN, CDR2 SYDVKM. The CDR3 has 13 amino acids. The germline V and J ends were trimmed by 9 bases and 5 bases, with 17 bases remaining between them.

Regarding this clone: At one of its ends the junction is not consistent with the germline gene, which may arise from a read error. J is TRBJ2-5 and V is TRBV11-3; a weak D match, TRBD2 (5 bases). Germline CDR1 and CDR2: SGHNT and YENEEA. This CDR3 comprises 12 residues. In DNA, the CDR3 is TGTGCCAGCAGCGACCATTTGTACAAGAGGGACTTC. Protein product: CASSDHLYKRDF. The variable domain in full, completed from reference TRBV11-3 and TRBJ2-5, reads EAGVVQSPRYKIIEKKQPVAFWCNPISGHNTLYWYLQNLGQGPELLIRYENEEAVDDSQLPKDRFSAERLKGVDSTLKIQPAELGDSAVYLCASSDHLYKRDFGPGTRLLVL.

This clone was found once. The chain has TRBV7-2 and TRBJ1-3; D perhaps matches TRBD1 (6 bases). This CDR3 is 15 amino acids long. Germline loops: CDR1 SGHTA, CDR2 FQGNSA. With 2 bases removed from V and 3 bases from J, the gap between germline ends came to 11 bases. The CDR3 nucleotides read TGTGCCAGCAGCTTATTCAGGGGAGGTGGAAACACCATATATTTT. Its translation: CASSLFRGGGNTIYF.

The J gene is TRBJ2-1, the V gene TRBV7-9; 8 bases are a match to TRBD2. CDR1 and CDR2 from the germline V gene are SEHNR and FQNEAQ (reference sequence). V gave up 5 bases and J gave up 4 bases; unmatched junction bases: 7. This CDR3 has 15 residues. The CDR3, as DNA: TGTGCCAGCAGCCTTAATAGCGGGACTTACAATGAGCAGTTCTTC. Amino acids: CASSLNSGTYNEQFF.

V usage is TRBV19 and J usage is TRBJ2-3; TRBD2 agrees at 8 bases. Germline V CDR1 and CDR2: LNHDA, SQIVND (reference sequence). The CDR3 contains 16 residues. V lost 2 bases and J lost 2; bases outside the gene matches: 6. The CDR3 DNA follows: TGTGCCAGTAGTATATTCGGGGGGGTCTTCACAGATACGCAGTATTTT. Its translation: CASSIFGGVFTDTQYF.

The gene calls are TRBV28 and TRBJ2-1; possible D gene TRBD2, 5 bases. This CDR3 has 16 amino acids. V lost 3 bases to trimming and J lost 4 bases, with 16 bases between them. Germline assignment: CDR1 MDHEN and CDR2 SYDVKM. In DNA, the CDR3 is TGTGCCAGCAGTTTCCCTTGGACGGACTTATACAATGAGCAGTTCTTC. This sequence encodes CASSFPWTDLYNEQFF. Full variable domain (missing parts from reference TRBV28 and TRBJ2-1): DVKVTQSSRYLVKRTGEKVFLECVQDMDHENMFWYRQDPGLGLRLIYFSYDVKMKEKGDIPEGYSVSREKKERFSLILESASTNQTSMYLCASSFPWTDLYNEQFFGPGTRLTVL.

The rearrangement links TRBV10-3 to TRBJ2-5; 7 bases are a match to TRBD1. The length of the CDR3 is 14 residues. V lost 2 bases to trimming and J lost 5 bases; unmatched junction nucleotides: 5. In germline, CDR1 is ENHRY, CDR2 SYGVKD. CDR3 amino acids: CAISELGGGETQYF. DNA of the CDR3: TGTGCCATCAGTGAGCTAGGGGGCGGCGAGACCCAGTACTTC.

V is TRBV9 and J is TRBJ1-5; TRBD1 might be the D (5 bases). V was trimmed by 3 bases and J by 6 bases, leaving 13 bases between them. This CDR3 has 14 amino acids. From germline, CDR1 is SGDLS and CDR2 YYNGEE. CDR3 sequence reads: CASSGGEFGQPQHF. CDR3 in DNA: TGTGCCAGCAGCGGGGGGGAATTCGGTCAGCCCCAGCATTTT.

The CDR3 sequence is CASRTGTGAPATNEKLFF. The CDR3 DNA reads TGTGCCAGCCGCACCGGGACAGGGGCCCCCGCAACTAATGAAAAACTGTTTTTT. This chain joins TRBV5-6 and TRBJ1-4; TRBD1 matches at 10 bases. This CDR3 has 18 residues. From germline, CDR1 is SGHDT and CDR2 YYEEEE. V shed 7 bases and J 0 bases; nucleotides not matched to a gene: 12.

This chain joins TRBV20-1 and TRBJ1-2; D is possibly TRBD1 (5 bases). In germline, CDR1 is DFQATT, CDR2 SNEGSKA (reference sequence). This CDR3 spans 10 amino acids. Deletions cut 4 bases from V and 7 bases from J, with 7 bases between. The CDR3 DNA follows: TGCAGTGCTACGAGGGGTGGCTACACCTTC. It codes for CSATRGGYTF.

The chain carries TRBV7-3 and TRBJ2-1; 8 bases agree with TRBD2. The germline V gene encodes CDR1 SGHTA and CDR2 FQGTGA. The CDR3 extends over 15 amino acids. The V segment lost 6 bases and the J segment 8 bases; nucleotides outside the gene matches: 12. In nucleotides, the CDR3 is TGTGCCAGCAGTCTAGCGGGTTTAGGGGTAGATGAGCAGTTCTTC. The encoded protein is CASSLAGLGVDEQFF.

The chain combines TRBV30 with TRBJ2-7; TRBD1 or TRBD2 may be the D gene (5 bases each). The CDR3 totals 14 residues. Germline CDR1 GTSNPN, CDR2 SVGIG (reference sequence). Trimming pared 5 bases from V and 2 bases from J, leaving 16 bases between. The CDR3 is CAWSLGESTYEQYF. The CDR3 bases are TGTGCCTGGTCCCTGGGGGAGTCAACCTACGAGCAGTACTTC.

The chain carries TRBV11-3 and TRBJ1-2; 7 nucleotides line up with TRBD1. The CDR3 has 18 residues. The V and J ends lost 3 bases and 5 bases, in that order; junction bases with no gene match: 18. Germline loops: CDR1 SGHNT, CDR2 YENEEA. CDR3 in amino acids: CASSFLGGQSYLRYGYTF. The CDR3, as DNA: TGTGCCAGCAGCTTCCTAGGGGGACAGTCGTATCTGCGGTATGGCTACACCTTC.

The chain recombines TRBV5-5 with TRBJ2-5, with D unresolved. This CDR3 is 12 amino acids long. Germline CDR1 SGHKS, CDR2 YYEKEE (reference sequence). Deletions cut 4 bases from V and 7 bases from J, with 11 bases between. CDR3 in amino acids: CASSPYDLTQYF. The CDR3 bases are TGTGCCAGCAGCCCGTATGACCTGACCCAGTACTTC.

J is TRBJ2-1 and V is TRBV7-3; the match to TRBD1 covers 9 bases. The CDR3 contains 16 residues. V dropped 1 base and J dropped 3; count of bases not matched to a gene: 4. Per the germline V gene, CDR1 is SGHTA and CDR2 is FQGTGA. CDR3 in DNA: TGTGCCAGCAGCTTAATTAGGGGACAGGGCTACAATGAGCAGTTCTTC. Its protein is CASSLIRGQGYNEQFF.